One sample yielded the 27 T cell receptor beta chains listed below, sequenced in a study of T cells in Graves' hyperthyroidism and ophthalmopathy. The CDR3 regions of TCR beta were amplified from RNA transcripts. RT-PCR in the first round (using the HTBI primer set) targeted the TCR CDR3. Each CDR3 protein is one row after TCRdb ran MiXCR on the multiplex PCR reads. Of about 570,000 distinct CDR3 sequences in the sample, 40% to 55% were seen once. Sequencing input: peripheral blood or thyroid tissue (not recorded which). These receptors came from an adult woman with Graves' disease, either hyperthyroidism or ophthalmopathy (not recorded which).

The V call is TRBV5-1, the J call TRBJ2-7; 10 nucleotides agree with TRBD2. CDR3 size: 16 residues. Germline V lookup: CDR1 SGHRS, CDR2 YFSETQ. Unmatched junction bases numbered 5, after V lost 0 bases and J lost 2 bases. The CDR3: CASSLDVAGGPYEQYF. The CDR3 DNA reads TGCGCCAGCAGCTTGGACGTAGCGGGGGGACCCTACGAGCAGTACTTC.

The chain has TRBV15 and TRBJ2-2; either TRBD1 or TRBD2 may fit D (6 bases each). The germline CDR1 and CDR2 sequences are LNHNV and YYDKDF (reference sequence). The V gene lost 5 bases and the J gene lost 5 bases, with 15 bases spanning the gap. The CDR3 is 15 amino acids. The CDR3 sequence: CATSPRGAWTGELFF. CDR3 sequence (DNA): TGTGCCACCAGCCCGAGGGGGGCTTGGACCGGGGAGCTGTTTTTT.

The chain couples TRBV7-2 to TRBJ2-2; D remains ambiguous. Germline values: CDR1 SGHTA, CDR2 FQGNSA. CDR3 length: 16 amino acids. V gave up 2 bases and J gave up 4 bases, with 14 bases separating them. CDR3 sequence reads: CASSLLRIPITGELFF. CDR3 bases: TGTGCCAGCAGCTTACTTCGCATTCCGATCACCGGGGAGCTGTTTTTT.

The chain employs TRBV7-2 and TRBJ1-5; D is unclear. Trimming shortened V by 5 bases and J by 1 base, and 18 bases separated the two germline ends. Per germline, CDR1 SGHTA and CDR2 FQGNSA. CDR3 length equals 17 residues. The CDR3 is CASSRGGGLGSNQPQHF. The DNA for the CDR3 is TGTGCCAGCAGCCGTGGCGGCGGGCTCGGAAGCAATCAGCCCCAGCATTTT.

The J gene is TRBJ2-5, the V gene TRBV9; TRBD1 matches 7 bases. The V and J ends lost 0 bases and 2 bases, in that order; junction bases with no gene match: 1. Germline V gene data show CDR1 as SGDLS and CDR2 as YYNGEE. The length of the CDR3 is 14 residues. This CDR3 is CASSVEGQQETQYF. The CDR3 nucleotides read TGTGCCAGCAGCGTAGAGGGACAGCAAGAGACCCAGTACTTC.

This clonotype was seen only a few times. The V gene is TRBV7-9, the J gene TRBJ2-2; weak D call: TRBD1 (6 bases). V lost 6 bases to trimming and J lost 1 base, with 15 bases between them. The CDR3 consists of 16 residues. CDR1 is SEHNR, CDR2 FQNEAQ, per germline (reference sequence). CDR3 in amino acids: CASRKSEGVNTGELFF. In DNA, the CDR3 is TGTGCCAGCAGGAAAAGTGAGGGGGTGAACACCGGGGAGCTGTTTTTT.

Remarks on this clonotype: This may be a read error, as it is one base from a much larger clone. This chain uses TRBV20-1 with TRBJ2-6; 7 nucleotides agree with TRBD2. The length of the CDR3 is 16 residues. V lost 5 bases and J lost 2; bases outside the gene matches: 9. CDR1 and CDR2 from the germline V gene are DFQATT and SNEGSKA (reference sequence). The CDR3 sequence: CSALRGGSAGANVLTF. For the CDR3, the DNA is TGCAGTGCTCTCCGTGGCGGGAGCGCTGGGGCCAACGTCCTGACTTTC.

In its sample, this clonotype was seen a few times. The genes are TRBV10-3 and TRBJ2-7; tentative D call: TRBD1 (5 bases). Germline V lookup: CDR1 ENHRY, CDR2 SYGVKD. Trimming cost V 10 bases and J 5 bases, with 12 bases left between them. The CDR3 has 11 residues. The CDR3 sequence is CATLVRDEQYF. The CDR3 DNA sequence: TGTGCCACCCTTGTCAGGGACGAGCAGTACTTC.

This clonotype has a count of ten or more. The chain has TRBV15 and TRBJ2-6; D is unresolved. Germline CDR1 LNHNV, CDR2 YYDKDF (reference sequence). V lost 0 bases and J lost 10, with 7 bases in between. The length of the CDR3 is 13 residues. The CDR3, as DNA: TGTGCCACCAGCAGAGAACGCTGGAACGTCCTGACTTTC. Residues: CATSRERWNVLTF.

The chain joins TRBV10-3 to TRBJ1-1, with D possibly being TRBD1 (5 bases). CDR1 is ENHRY, CDR2 SYGVKD, per germline. Trimming stripped 3 bases from V and 3 bases from J, with 8 bases between. CDR3 length equals 13 residues. The CDR3 nucleotides are TGTGCCATCAGTGATGGGACCTACACTGAAGCTTTCTTT. Translated, it gives CAISDGTYTEAFF.

The chain links TRBV10-3 to TRBJ1-1; D uncertain. The V end lost 0 bases, the J end lost 13 bases, and 12 bases lay between the germline ends. The CDR3 contains 12 residues. The V gene's germline CDR1 is ENHRY and CDR2 SYGVKD. The CDR3 here is CAISESPGWVFF. CDR3 sequence (DNA): TGTGCCATCAGTGAGTCCCCGGGCTGGGTTTTCTTT.

This chain uses TRBV6-1 with TRBJ1-2; D gene uncertain. CDR1 MNHNS and CDR2 SASEGT come from the germline V gene. Trimming removed 4 bases at V and 8 bases at J, with 17 bases between. This CDR3 comprises 14 residues. CDR3 loop: CASSAMSLNGGYTF. CDR3 DNA: TGTGCCAGCAGTGCCATGAGTCTCAACGGAGGCTACACCTTC.

This clonotype was observed at least ten times. This chain joins TRBV5-8 and TRBJ2-5, with 12 nucleotides matching TRBD2. After removal of 4 bases from V and 7 bases from J, the junction contained 8 bases not matched to a gene. There are 15 residues in the CDR3. CDR1 SGHTS and CDR2 YDEGEE come from the germline V gene. CDR3 in DNA: TGTGCCAGCAGCCAAGAACTAGCGGGAGGCGGGACCCAGTACTTC. It translates to CASSQELAGGGTQYF. Drawing the rest from reference TRBV5-8 and TRBJ2-5, the complete variable domain is EAGVTQSPTHLIKTRGQQATLRCSPISGHTSVYWYQQALGLGLQFLLWYDEGEERNRGNFPPRFSGRQFPNYSSELNVNALELEDSALYLCASSQELAGGGTQYFGPGTRLLVL.

This clonotype has at least ten counts. This chain links TRBV5-5 with TRBJ2-6; D unclear. The CDR3 spans 15 residues. V was clipped by 4 bases and J by 0 bases, with 8 bases between them. Germline values: CDR1 SGHKS, CDR2 YYEKEE (reference sequence). DNA for the CDR3: TGTGCCAGCAGCCCTATTCGCTCTGGGGCCAACGTCCTGACTTTC. It is translated as CASSPIRSGANVLTF.

This clonotype turned up a few times. The genes are TRBV24-1 and TRBJ1-4; D is possibly TRBD1 (6 bases). Germline V gene data show CDR1 as KGHDR and CDR2 as SFDVKD. This CDR3 is built from 15 residues. Trimming shortened V by 4 bases and J by 5 bases, and 13 bases separated the two germline ends. CDR3 nucleotides: TGTGCCACCAGTGACCCCGGACAGTCGAATGAAAAACTGTTTTTT. It translates to CATSDPGQSNEKLFF.

This clonotype was recorded at least ten times. V usage is TRBV12-3 or TRBV12-4 and J usage is TRBJ1-5; 8 nucleotides align to TRBD1. The V gene end was trimmed by 7 bases and the J gene end by 4 bases; junction bases not matched to a gene: 6. This CDR3 spans 14 amino acids. The CDR3 loop reads CASTLTGANQPQHF. CDR3 bases: TGTGCCAGCACCTTGACAGGGGCGAATCAGCCCCAGCATTTT.

This clonotype appeared many times. The chain employs TRBV7-9 and TRBJ2-5; no clear D. The CDR3 consists of 14 residues. The germline CDR1 and CDR2 sequences are SEHNR and FQNEAQ (reference sequence). Trimming took 5 bases from V and 2 from J, leaving 12 bases between them. The CDR3 DNA reads as TGTGCCAGCAGCCCTCCGGCGACACAAGAGACCCAGTACTTC. It encodes CASSPPATQETQYF.

The gene calls are TRBV7-9 and TRBJ2-5; D call uncertain. V lost 4 bases and J lost 2, with 11 bases in between. Per the germline V gene, CDR1 is SEHNR and CDR2 is FQNEAQ (reference sequence). This CDR3 spans 14 amino acids. The CDR3 nucleotides are TGTGCCAGCAGCTCACGGACGAAACAAGAGACCCAGTACTTC. This encodes CASSSRTKQETQYF.

The sample holds many counts of this clonotype. The genes are TRBV2 and TRBJ1-1, with D perhaps matching TRBD1 (5 bases). V was cut by 3 bases and J by 0 bases, with 14 bases left in between. Looked up from germline, CDR1 is SNHLY and CDR2 is FYNNEI. The CDR3 is 16 residues long. The CDR3 region is CASSEGPRDLNTEAFF. The CDR3 DNA is TGTGCCAGCAGTGAGGGACCCCGGGATCTGAACACTGAAGCTTTCTTT.

This clonotype was observed at least ten times. This rearrangement joins TRBV5-1 to TRBJ2-7; 7 bases map to TRBD2. The V segment lost 7 bases and the J segment 1 base; nucleotides outside the gene matches: 2. Germline V gives CDR1 SGHRS, CDR2 YFSETQ. The CDR3 loop spans 12 amino acids. CDR3 DNA: TGCGCCAGCCGGGGGGTATCCTACGAGCAGTACTTC. It yields the protein CASRGVSYEQYF. Drawing the rest from reference TRBV5-1 and TRBJ2-7, the complete variable domain is KAGVTQTPRYLIKTRGQQVTLSCSPISGHRSVSWYQQTPGQGLQFLFEYFSETQRNKGNFPGRFSGRQFSNSRSEMNVSTLELGDSALYLCASRGVSYEQYFGPGTRLTVT.

This clonotype came up many times. The V and J genes are TRBV24-1 and TRBJ2-2, with D hard to call. V was pared by 0 bases and J by 3 bases, with 7 bases between. The CDR3 has 15 residues. Germline V gene sequence: CDR1 KGHDR, CDR2 SFDVKD. CDR3 DNA: TGTGCCACCAGTGATTTGCAATCTGACACCGGGGAGCTGTTTTTT. This codes for CATSDLQSDTGELFF.

The J gene is TRBJ1-6, the V gene TRBV20-1; D gene uncertain. V was cut by 7 bases and J by 7 bases, with 11 bases left in between. CDR3 length equals 12 residues. Germline assignment: CDR1 DFQATT and CDR2 SNEGSKA (reference sequence). The CDR3 region is CSGSGANSPLHF. The CDR3 coding sequence is TGCAGTGGGTCGGGCGCCAATTCACCCCTCCACTTT.

The chain joins TRBV6-2 or TRBV6-3 to TRBJ1-5; TRBD1 is a possible D gene (5 bases). This CDR3 is 12 amino acids long. Germline CDR1 is MNHEY and CDR2 is SVGEGT. The V and J ends lost 5 bases and 7 bases respectively, with 9 bases between them. CDR3 region: CASSDSEQPQHF. CDR3 sequence (DNA): TGTGCCAGCAGTGACAGCGAGCAGCCCCAGCATTTT.

This sequence joins TRBV10-3 and TRBJ1-4, with D possibly TRBD1 on 6 matching bases. Trimming shortened V by 0 bases and J by 8 bases, and 13 bases separated the two germline ends. Germline V gives CDR1 ENHRY, CDR2 SYGVKD. CDR3 size: 15 residues. The CDR3 region is CAISESIGGSEKLFF. CDR3 nucleotides: TGTGCCATCAGTGAGTCGATCGGGGGCTCGGAAAAACTGTTTTTT.

V and J are TRBV7-9 and TRBJ1-4; unclear D gene. The germline CDR1 and CDR2 sequences are SEHNR and FQNEAQ (reference sequence). CDR3 length equals 15 residues. Trimming shortened V by 0 bases and J by 7 bases, and 12 bases separated the two germline ends. The CDR3 DNA follows: TGTGCCAGCAGCTTAGCAGTTGCGGGGAGTGAAAAACTGTTTTTT. It yields the protein CASSLAVAGSEKLFF. The whole variable domain, filled in from reference TRBV7-9 and TRBJ1-4, reads DTGVSQNPRHKITKRGQNVTFRCDPISEHNRLYWYRQTLGQGPEFLTYFQNEAQLEKSRLLSDRFSAERPKGSFSTLEIQRTEQGDSAMYLCASSLAVAGSEKLFFGSGTQLSVL.

About this clonotype: The junction shows a germline mismatch at one end, possibly a read error. The rearrangement links TRBV7-9 to TRBJ2-5; D is possibly TRBD1 (6 bases). There are 12 residues in the CDR3. The germline V gene has CDR1 SEHNR and CDR2 FQNEAQ (reference sequence). CDR3 amino acids: CASSWGQGTQYF. CDR3 bases: TGTGCCAGCAGCTGGGGACAAGGGACCCAGTACTTC.

This clonotype has ten or more counts. The chain recombines TRBV7-2 with TRBJ2-7, with a weak D call TRBD1 (6 bases). V lost 1 base and J 3 bases, leaving 13 bases between the germline ends. CDR3 length equals 15 residues. Germline CDR1 is SGHTA and CDR2 is FQGNSA. The CDR3 protein is CASSLDLLGHYEQYF. CDR3 bases: TGTGCCAGCAGCTTAGATTTACTGGGACACTACGAGCAGTACTTC.